Below, 3 T cell receptor beta chains from the same sample are listed, as sequenced in a study of T cells in Graves' hyperthyroidism and ophthalmopathy. Amplified TCR beta CDR3 regions came from RNA transcripts. Primed by the HTBI set, a first-round RT-PCR was run on the TCR CDR3. In TCRdb, the multiplex PCR reads were re-called with MiXCR into one record per CDR3 protein. The sample has 350,000 to 450,000 distinct CDR3 sequences; 17% are singletons. Sequencing was carried out using blood. Receptors originate from a woman in her 30s with Graves' hyperthyroidism that later progressed to Graves' ophthalmopathy.

The V call is TRBV6-1, the J call TRBJ1-2; the D gene is possibly TRBD1 (5 bases). This CDR3 contains 14 residues. Germline V gene lookup returns CDR1 MNHNS and CDR2 SASEGT. V shed 2 bases and J shed 3 bases, with 10 bases lying between them. The DNA for the CDR3 is TGTGCCAGCAGTGAACTAGGGGTGTACTATGGCTACACCTTC. Translation gives CASSELGVYYGYTF.

This clonotype was counted ten times or more. The chain recombines TRBV29-1 with TRBJ1-2; the D gene is possibly TRBD1 (5 bases). Trimming left V 7 bases short and J 4 bases short, with 19 bases between. Per germline, CDR1 SQVTM and CDR2 ANQGSEA. The CDR3 has 14 residues. In nucleotides, the CDR3 is TGCAGCGGGGACGTCGGGGCTTACGGCTATGGCTACACCTTC. As protein: CSGDVGAYGYGYTF.

The V call is TRBV25-1, the J call TRBJ2-6; D is ambiguous. V was shortened by 1 base and J by 4 bases, with 11 bases between the two germline ends. Germline V gives CDR1 MGHDK, CDR2 SYGVNS. This CDR3 has 16 residues. In DNA, the CDR3 is TGTGCCAGCAGTGAATTGAGCCCCCGGGGGGCCAACGTCCTGACTTTC. Protein product: CASSELSPRGANVLTF.